This T cell receptor (beta chain) was identified during a study of long-term antiretroviral therapy in people with HIV. Broader study findings: The clones with expansion before ART were dominant in the repertoire at all time points.

As to this clone: Its antigen is currently unknown.

Investigators performed immunoSEQ version v3.0 at survey level. This table comes from immunoSEQ multiplex PCR, and its TCRdb copy is limited to in-frame clones, with some not included. Among 20,000 to 30,000 clones listed, about 80% were seen once. Germline V gene sequence: CDR1 MNHEY, CDR2 SMNVEV (reference sequence). The ends were cut back, 2 bases at V and 6 bases at J, with 17 bases in the middle. The CDR3 loop spans 15 amino acids. The TCR comes from a young man with HIV. The specimen comprised unsorted PBMCs, sampled 0.7 years before starting antiretroviral therapy. This chain connects TRBV27 to TRBJ2-7; either TRBD1 or TRBD2 may fit D (7 bases each). CDR3 residues: CASSLRGGGFAEQYF. CDR3 nucleotide sequence: TGTGCCAGCAGTTTAAGGGGAGGGGGCTTCGCCGAGCAGTACTTC.